Below are 14 T cell receptor beta chains sequenced from a single sample in a study of regulatory T cells in long-lasting Graves disease. Construction of the TCR beta libraries employed iRepertoire HTBI primers in conjunction with Arm-PCR of CDR3 regions. TCRdb redid the calling of the multiplex PCR reads with MiXCR, one entry per CDR3 protein. The table lists 400,000 to 650,000 distinct CDR3 sequences, around 16% of them singletons. Time point meaning: newly diagnosed GD, antithyroid drugs for less than 3 months. Researchers made the TCR library from RNA that was extracted from PBMCs. These records were also assigned to another study, of T cells in Graves' hyperthyroidism and ophthalmopathy.

Sequences were derived from peripheral blood mononuclear cells (PBMCs), sampled at new diagnosis, from a patient treated with antithyroid drugs. The receptors shown here come from a woman aged 40 to 65 with Graves disease.

The rearrangement uses TRBV4-2 and TRBJ2-1; TRBD2 aligns across 13 bases. This CDR3 region has 15 residues. The germline V gene has CDR1 LGHNA and CDR2 YNFKEQ. Trimming at V came to 4 bases and at J to 6 bases, leaving 3 bases not matched to a gene. CDR3 residues: CASSPWTSGGNEQFF. The CDR3 DNA is TGTGCCAGCAGCCCATGGACTAGCGGGGGCAATGAGCAGTTCTTC.

This clonotype was counted at least ten times. The gene calls are TRBV7-9 and TRBJ1-1; no firm D call. The CDR3 extends over 14 amino acids. The V gene's germline CDR1 is SEHNR and CDR2 FQNEAQ (reference sequence). The V end lost 4 bases, the J end lost 0 bases, and 9 bases lay between the germline ends. The CDR3 protein is CASSYLQMNTEAFF. The CDR3, as DNA: TGTGCCAGCAGCTACCTTCAGATGAACACTGAAGCTTTCTTT. The full variable domain, with the rest looked up from reference TRBV7-9 and TRBJ1-1, is DTGVSQNPRHKITKRGQNVTFRCDPISEHNRLYWYRQTLGQGPEFLTYFQNEAQLEKSRLLSDRFSAERPKGSFSTLEIQRTEQGDSAMYLCASSYLQMNTEAFFGQGTRLTVV.

This clonotype was observed a handful of times. In this CDR3 the conserved last residue, phenylalanine or tryptophan, is missing, so a read error is likely. J is TRBJ2-3 and V is TRBV10-2, with no clear D. Germline V gene lookup returns CDR1 WSHSY and CDR2 SAAADI. This CDR3 is built from 13 residues. The V and J ends lost 0 bases and 6 bases respectively, with 7 bases between them. The CDR3 nucleotides are TGCGCCAGCAGTGAGTCGCGGCGGGATACGCAGTATCTT. This codes for CASSESRRDTQYL.

This clonotype was detected ten times or more. V and J are TRBV20-1 and TRBJ1-1, with TRBD1 as a possible D gene (6 bases). This CDR3 comprises 13 residues. Germline CDR1 and CDR2: DFQATT and SNEGSKA (reference sequence). The germline V and J ends were trimmed by 3 bases and 4 bases, with 12 bases remaining between them. The CDR3 protein is CSASRGAGTEAFF. Written as DNA, the CDR3 is TGCAGTGCTAGTCGGGGGGCGGGCACTGAAGCTTTCTTT.

The V and J genes are TRBV4-2 and TRBJ1-1; TRBD1 might be the D (5 bases). The CDR3 loop spans 14 amino acids. Germline V gene data show CDR1 as LGHNA and CDR2 as YNFKEQ. V dropped 2 bases and J dropped 5 bases, with 12 bases sitting between them. The CDR3 is CASSQKGRGTEAFF. CDR3 DNA sequence: TGTGCCAGCAGCCAAAAGGGACGGGGGACTGAAGCTTTCTTT.

At least ten counts were recorded for this clonotype. V gene TRBV3-1 combines with J gene TRBJ1-6, with D uncertain. CDR1 is LGHDT and CDR2 is YNNKEL in the germline V gene (reference sequence). The CDR3 is made up of 14 amino acids. Trimming took 1 base from V and 10 from J, leaving 11 bases between them. The CDR3 coding sequence is TGTGCCAGCAGCCAAGGTTCGACGGGGTCACCCCTCCACTTT. Its protein is CASSQGSTGSPLHF.

In this sample, this clonotype turned up a few times. The genes are TRBV5-1 and TRBJ2-7; 7 nucleotides match TRBD1. Germline lookup yields CDR1 SGHRS and CDR2 YFSETQ. This CDR3 spans 15 amino acids. The V segment lost 2 bases and the J segment 2 bases; nucleotides outside the gene matches: 7. The DNA for the CDR3 is TGCGCCAGCAGCTTAACACAGGGGTTCACCTACGAGCAGTACTTC. As protein: CASSLTQGFTYEQYF.

This chain links TRBV6-2 or TRBV6-3 with TRBJ1-4; 8 positions agree with TRBD1. Germline CDR1 and CDR2: MNHEY and SVGEGT. The CDR3 contains 15 residues. The trim removed 5 bases at V and 7 bases at J, leaving 9 bases unmatched. In DNA form, the CDR3 reads TGTGCCAGCAGTGACCCCCGACAGGGGCTTGAAAAACTGTTTTTT. Translating it yields CASSDPRQGLEKLFF.

The gene calls are TRBV29-1 and TRBJ2-5; 7 bases match TRBD1. Unmatched junction bases numbered 4, after V lost 7 bases and J lost 2 bases. This CDR3 has 12 amino acids. CDR1 is SQVTM and CDR2 is ANQGSEA in the germline V gene. The CDR3, as DNA: TGCAGCGAAGGGACAGCTCAAGAGACCCAGTACTTC. Amino acids: CSEGTAQETQYF.

This clonotype is a singleton in its sample. V is TRBV6-5 and J is TRBJ1-6; weak D call: TRBD1 (5 bases). This CDR3 has 16 residues. CDR1 is MNHEY and CDR2 is SVGAGI in the germline V gene. Trimming took 2 bases from V and 7 from J, leaving 15 bases between them. CDR3 region: CASSYGSGRLNSPLHF. The CDR3 nucleotides are TGTGCCAGCAGTTACGGGTCAGGGAGGCTCAATTCACCCCTCCACTTT.

This clonotype was detected many times. As DNA, the CDR3 is TGTGCCAGCAGTGAGAGGGGGCTAGCGCGCACAGATACGCAGTATTTT. Translated: CASSERGLARTDTQYF. The chain couples TRBV2 to TRBJ2-3; a weak D match, TRBD1 (7 bases). Germline values: CDR1 SNHLY, CDR2 FYNNEI. Trimming left V 3 bases short and J 1 base short, with 14 bases between. CDR3 length: 16 amino acids. The whole variable domain, filled in from reference TRBV2 and TRBJ2-3, reads EPEVTQTPSHQVTQMGQEVILRCVPISNHLYFYWYRQILGQKVEFLVSFYNNEISEKSEIFDDQFSVERPDGSNFTLKIRSTKLEDSAMYFCASSERGLARTDTQYFGPGTRLTVL.

This clonotype occurred a few times. The V call is TRBV30, the J call TRBJ2-7; 9 bases fit TRBD1. Per the germline V gene, CDR1 is GTSNPN and CDR2 is SVGIG (reference sequence). The CDR3 consists of 14 residues. V dropped 4 bases and J dropped 1; count of bases not matched to a gene: 5. The CDR3 DNA is TGTGCCTGGATACCCGGGACAGGGTCCTACGAGCAGTACTTC. This sequence encodes CAWIPGTGSYEQYF.

This clonotype was observed at least ten times. The chain joins TRBV29-1 to TRBJ1-1, with D hard to call. This CDR3 is built from 11 residues. The V end lost 7 bases, the J end lost 10 bases, and 16 bases lay between the germline ends. Looked up from germline, CDR1 is SQVTM and CDR2 is ANQGSEA. Here the CDR3 reads CSGFEAFGAFF. DNA for the CDR3: TGCAGCGGGTTCGAAGCGTTTGGAGCTTTCTTT.

There are many counts of this clonotype. The genes are TRBV9 and TRBJ1-5; D remains unclear. The CDR3 runs to 15 residues. Germline-derived CDR1 and CDR2 are SGDLS and YYNGEE. V was clipped by 0 bases and J by 3 bases, with 10 bases between them. The CDR3, as DNA: TGTGCCAGCAGCGTAGAAGGAGGGATCAATCAGCCCCAGCATTTT. Protein: CASSVEGGINQPQHF.